This passage covers 10 T cell receptor beta chains from one sample sequenced in a study of blood T cells in healthy people across ages. A sample-barcoded 5' primer and a J-beta primer mix were used in a second PCR of roughly 6 to 11 cycles. TCRdb re-analysed the 5' RACE reads in MiXCR, keeping a single row per CDR3 protein. The sample includes some 1.7 million distinct CDR3 sequences, 28% of them seen just once. Sequencing was done on a sample of blood. Receptor source: a woman in her twenties or thirties in good health.

V gene TRBV28 combines with J gene TRBJ1-5; D unresolved. CDR3 length equals 15 residues. Germline values: CDR1 MDHEN, CDR2 SYDVKM. The V and J ends lost 6 bases and 1 base respectively, with 13 bases between them. In nucleotides, the CDR3 is TGTGCCAGCAGCCGGGTTGGACGCAGCAATCAGCCCCAGCATTTT. This codes for CASSRVGRSNQPQHF. Together with reference TRBV28 and TRBJ1-5, the CDR3 gives the full variable domain: DVKVTQSSRYLVKRTGEKVFLECVQDMDHENMFWYRQDPGLGLRLIYFSYDVKMKEKGDIPEGYSVSREKKERFSLILESASTNQTSMYLCASSRVGRSNQPQHFGDGTRLSIL.

The chain carries TRBV29-1 and TRBJ2-1; the D gene is possibly TRBD2 (6 bases). CDR3 length: 13 residues. Trimming removed 3 bases from V and 10 bases from J, with 16 bases in between. The germline V gene has CDR1 SQVTM and CDR2 ANQGSEA. Here the CDR3 reads CSVEFGSPYEQFF. In nucleotides, the CDR3 is TGCAGCGTTGAGTTCGGGAGCCCCTACGAGCAGTTCTTC.

This clonotype came up once. The rearrangement uses TRBV7-2 and TRBJ2-3; D remains unclear. Germline V CDR1 and CDR2: SGHTA, FQGNSA. The CDR3 sequence is 12 residues long. V lost 3 bases, J lost 10 bases, and 11 bases lay in between. As DNA, the CDR3 is TGTGCCAGCAGCTTCGACCCCTGGGCGCAGTATTTT. It encodes CASSFDPWAQYF. Full variable domain (missing parts from reference TRBV7-2 and TRBJ2-3): GAGVSQSPSNKVTEKGKDVELRCDPISGHTALYWYRQSLGQGLEFLIYFQGNSAPDKSGLPSDRFSAERTGGSVSTLTIQRTQQEDSAVYLCASSFDPWAQYFGPGTRLTVL.

The chain carries TRBV4-1 and TRBJ2-3; 9 bases fit TRBD1. This CDR3 is 16 amino acids long. V gave up 0 bases and J gave up 8 bases; unmatched junction bases: 9. Germline CDR1 MGHRA, CDR2 YSYEKL. The CDR3 region has the DNA TGCGCCAGCAGCCAAGAGGGGACAGGGCTCTTAGCTACGCAGTATTTT. Its protein product is CASSQEGTGLLATQYF.

Remarks on this clonotype: This may be a read error, as it is one base from a much larger clone. The V call is TRBV6-6, the J call TRBJ2-3; 12 bases align to TRBD2. Germline V gene lookup returns CDR1 MNHNY and CDR2 SVGAGI (reference sequence). The CDR3 totals 17 residues. The CDR3 DNA sequence: TGTGCCAGCAGTTACTCCCTCACTAGCGGGAGGACAGATATGCAGTATTTT. Its translation: CASSYSLTSGRTDMQYF.

This sequence joins TRBV5-5 and TRBJ2-7, with 13 bases identical to TRBD2. Germline loops: CDR1 SGHKS, CDR2 YYEKEE (reference sequence). The V gene end was trimmed by 3 bases and the J gene end by 7 bases; junction bases not matched to a gene: 1. This CDR3 comprises 13 residues. The CDR3 region has the DNA TGTGCCAGCAGCTGGGGACTAGCGGGGGAGCAGTACTTC. Translation: CASSWGLAGEQYF.

In its sample, this clonotype was seen a few times. The CDR3 nucleotides read TGCGCCAGCAGCTTGGCCGTGGTAGCGGGACCAGTAGAGGAGCAGTACTTC. Protein: CASSLAVVAGPVEEQYF. V and J are TRBV5-1 and TRBJ2-4; 8 nucleotides agree with TRBD2. The CDR3 spans 17 residues. V shed 0 bases and J 13 bases; nucleotides not matched to a gene: 18. The germline V gene encodes CDR1 SGHRS and CDR2 YFSETQ.

The genes are TRBV4-1 and TRBJ2-7, with D unclear. CDR1 and CDR2 (germline): MGHRA, YSYEKL. The CDR3 sequence is 15 residues long. V was cut by 2 bases and J by 7 bases, with 18 bases left in between. This CDR3 is CASSQPTLRAPEQYF. DNA for the CDR3: TGCGCCAGCAGCCAACCCACCCTCCGGGCCCCGGAGCAGTACTTC.

The rearrangement links TRBV20-1 to TRBJ1-4; D unresolved. Per germline, CDR1 DFQATT and CDR2 SNEGSKA (reference sequence). V was trimmed by 1 base and J by 1 base, leaving 13 bases between them. The CDR3 sequence is 16 residues long. The CDR3 DNA reads TGCAGTGCTAGAGGTCCCTTTGAGGGAACTAATGAAAAACTGTTTTTT. Amino acids: CSARGPFEGTNEKLFF.

This clonotype appeared many times. V is TRBV4-1 and J is TRBJ2-5; no clear D. Looked up from germline, CDR1 is MGHRA and CDR2 is YSYEKL. The CDR3 runs to 16 residues. V gave up 1 base and J gave up 1 base, with 13 bases separating them. CDR3: CASSQGPSRIQETQYF. The CDR3 nucleotides are TGCGCCAGCAGCCAAGGTCCGTCGCGGATCCAAGAGACCCAGTACTTC.